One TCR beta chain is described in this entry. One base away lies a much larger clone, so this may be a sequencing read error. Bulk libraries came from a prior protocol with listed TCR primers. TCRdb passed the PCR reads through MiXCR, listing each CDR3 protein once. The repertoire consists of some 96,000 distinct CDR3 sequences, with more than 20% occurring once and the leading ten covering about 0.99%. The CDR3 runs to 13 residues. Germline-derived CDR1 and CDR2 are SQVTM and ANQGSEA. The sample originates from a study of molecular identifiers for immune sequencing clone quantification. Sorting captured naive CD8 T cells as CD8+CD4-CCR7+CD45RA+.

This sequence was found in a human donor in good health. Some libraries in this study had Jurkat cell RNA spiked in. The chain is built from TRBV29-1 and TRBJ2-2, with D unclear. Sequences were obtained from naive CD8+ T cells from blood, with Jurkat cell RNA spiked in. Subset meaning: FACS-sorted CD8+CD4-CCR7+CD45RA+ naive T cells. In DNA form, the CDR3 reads TGCAGCGTTGTAAGGGCGAACACCAGGGAGCTGTTTTTT. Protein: CSVVRANTRELFF.